This T cell receptor (beta chain) appears in the sequencing data of a study of T cell clones after liver transplantation. As for the study in general: TCRbeta sequencing after a pre-transplant mixed lymphocyte reaction identified graft-donor-reactive clones, later tracked in post-transplant blood. Third-party-reactive TCRbeta sequences from pre-transplant mixed lymphocyte reactions served as antigen-independent comparators.

Per germline, CDR1 MNHEY and CDR2 SVGAGI. Trimming left V 2 bases short and J 7 bases short, with 9 bases between. The CDR3 spans 13 residues. Concerning this clone itself: As yet, its antigen is unknown.

Using immunoSEQ multiplex PCR, the repertoire was profiled, and TCRdb retains in-frame clones only, with some absent. The table records more than 9,000 clones, approximately 80% of them present only once. Unstimulated PBMCs were sorted into CD3+CD4+ and CD3+CD8+ populations. Findings of the study overall: Conclusions were preliminary, with small, heterogeneous patient groups.

The clonotype was recovered from a human patient who received a liver transplant. A share of the T cells may be of graft donor origin. The rearrangement links TRBV6-5 to TRBJ2-1, with a tentative D call TRBD1 (5 bases). Sample: CD8+ T cells from blood, taken at the 22-month timepoint. The CDR3 DNA reads TGTGCCAGCAGTTACGGGCAGGGAAATGAGCAGTTCTTC. Its protein product is CASSYGQGNEQFF.